This T cell receptor (beta chain) was documented in a study of post-analysis software for immune sequencing data. Findings of the study overall: In multiple sclerosis, normalized Chao1 diversity was significantly below that of controls. About five TRBV segments (TRBV5-6, TRBV5-1 and TRBV20-1 among them) occurred more frequently in patients than in controls. By F measure, strong co-clustering occurred among samples prepared in the same batch.

About this clonotype itself: What it binds is unknown.

TCR beta libraries were prepared from cDNA with unique molecular identifiers. cDNA molecules numbering about half a million came from around 1 to 10 million T cells. Using its own MiXCR run on the PCR reads, TCRdb lists one record per CDR3 protein. This sample yields hundreds of thousands of distinct CDR3 sequences, of which about 32% are seen a single time; around 0.56% belongs to the top ten. The germline CDR1 and CDR2 sequences are SGHRS and YFSETQ. With V trimmed by 3 bases and J by 8 bases, 10 bases remained unmatched. The CDR3 contains 15 residues. The J gene is TRBJ1-4, the V gene TRBV5-1; TRBD1 agrees at 7 bases. The clonotype comes from a girl aged 5 to 17 with multiple sclerosis. The sequenced sample consisted of blood. DNA of the CDR3: TGCGCCAGCAGCTCCGTGACAGGGACGGGAGAAAAACTGTTTTTT. Its protein product is CASSSVTGTGEKLFF. The full variable domain, its missing parts supplied by reference TRBV5-1 and TRBJ1-4, is KAGVTQTPRYLIKTRGQQVTLSCSPISGHRSVSWYQQTPGQGLQFLFEYFSETQRNKGNFPGRFSGRQFSNSRSEMNVSTLELGDSALYLCASSSVTGTGEKLFFGSGTQLSVL.